Described below is a single T cell receptor beta chain sequence and its context. The antigen remains unidentified. CDR1 and CDR2 (germline): SQVTM, ANQGSEA. V lost 8 bases, J lost 4 bases, and 8 bases lay in between. The CDR3 totals 11 residues. This sample is part of a study of shared clonotypes between healthy human individuals. Study-wide context: Sampling drew on donors who were a couple of women and three men aged 18 to 49. Study conclusions and caveats: Four donors held approximately 4.5% of naive CD4 clonotypes in common. A generally larger estimated richness was seen in naive subsets than in memory subsets.

The table came from immunoSEQ multiplex PCR; TCRdb's copy has only in-frame clones and leaves some out. The table has hundreds of thousands of clones, more than 70% seen once. The sequenced sample was memory CD4+ T cells sorted from blood. The sample's subset: CD45RA-negative fraction. The chain couples TRBV29-1 to TRBJ1-4; no definite D call. This clonotype originated in a woman aged 25 to 39 in good health. The CDR3 region is CSFRYNEKLFF. CDR3 in DNA: TGCAGCTTCCGATATAATGAAAAACTGTTTTTT. The variable domain in full, completed from reference TRBV29-1 and TRBJ1-4, reads SAVISQKPSRDICQRGTSLTIQCQVDSQVTMMFWYRQQPGQSLTLIATANQGSEATYESGFVIDKFPISRPNLTFSTLTVSNMSPEDSSIYLCSFRYNEKLFFGSGTQLSVL.